The 12 T cell receptor beta chains below all came from one sample that was sequenced in a study of OX40 agonist ivuxolimab in advanced cancers. The data were produced by immunoSEQ multiplex PCR, yet TCRdb's version contains in-frame clones alone and is incomplete. The sample holds around 76,000 clones, about 85% seen once. The sample was CD4+ or CD8+ T cells sorted from blood, taken in a trial of the OX40 agonist ivuxolimab. These receptors all stem from an adult with an advanced solid tumor such as melanoma, head and neck, liver or kidney cancer.

The gene calls are TRBV9 and TRBJ2-3; D not certain. This CDR3 comprises 14 residues. The V gene lost 0 bases and the J gene lost 2 bases, with 7 bases spanning the gap. CDR1 is SGDLS and CDR2 is YYNGEE in the germline V gene. The chain's CDR3 is CASSVVGTTDTQYF. In DNA form, the CDR3 reads TGTGCCAGCAGCGTAGTAGGCACCACAGATACGCAGTATTTT. Combining the CDR3 with reference TRBV9 and TRBJ2-3 gives the whole variable domain DSGVTQTPKHLITATGQRVTLRCSPRSGDLSVYWYQQSLDQGLQFLIQYYNGEERAKGNILERFSAQQFPDLHSELNLSSLELGDSALYFCASSVVGTTDTQYFGPGTRLTVL.

The V gene is TRBV6-6, the J gene TRBJ1-3; unclear D gene. V lost 7 bases and J 0 bases, leaving 16 bases between the germline ends. The CDR3 contains 16 residues. CDR1 and CDR2 from the germline V gene are MNHNY and SVGAGI (reference sequence). The CDR3 is CASIQTRRSSGNTIYF. Written as DNA, the CDR3 is TGTGCCAGCATCCAAACTCGACGTAGCTCTGGAAACACCATATATTTT.

The CDR3: CASSLSRQDRQYF. The CDR3, as DNA: TGTGCCAGCAGCCTGAGTCGACAGGACAGGCAGTATTTT. The chain couples TRBV7-6 to TRBJ2-3; D is possibly TRBD1 (6 bases). CDR1 is SGHVS and CDR2 is FNYEAQ in the germline V gene. This CDR3 has 13 amino acids. Trimming pared 5 bases from V and 11 bases from J, leaving 17 bases between.

This clone has just a few counts. This chain uses TRBV4-1 with TRBJ1-4, with D unclear. V was pared by 4 bases and J by 4 bases, with 10 bases between. CDR3 length: 14 residues. CDR1 and CDR2 from the germline V gene are MGHRA and YSYEKL. The CDR3 DNA reads TGCGCCAGCAGCCCCTTTTGGGGTAATGAAAAACTGTTTTTT. Translating it yields CASSPFWGNEKLFF.

To note about this clone: Different DNA sequences within this sample yield the same CDR3. The chain combines TRBV7-8 with TRBJ1-5, with D unclear. Trimming removed 5 bases at V and 1 base at J, with 15 bases between. Per the germline V gene, CDR1 is SGHVS and CDR2 is FQNEAQ. The CDR3 runs 16 residues. CDR3 protein: CASSPGYGVSNQPQHF. The CDR3 coding sequence is TGTGCCAGCAGCCCAGGATACGGGGTAAGCAATCAGCCCCAGCATTTT.

The chain is built from TRBV28 and TRBJ1-1; possibly TRBD1 for D (5 bases). This CDR3 comprises 13 residues. Germline V lookup: CDR1 MDHEN, CDR2 SYDVKM. V was shortened by 8 bases and J by 1 base, with 11 bases between the two germline ends. The CDR3, as DNA: TGTGCCAGCGTGGGACTCCAGAACACTGAAGCTTTCTTT. Residues: CASVGLQNTEAFF.

The CDR3 region has the DNA TGTGCCAGCAGTTTTCTAGGGACAGGGGGCAATTATGGCTACACCTTC. This sequence encodes CASSFLGTGGNYGYTF. The rearrangement joins TRBV28 to TRBJ1-2, with TRBD1 matching 12 bases. Germline trimming cut 3 bases from V and 5 bases from J; bases unmatched to any gene: 7. Germline V lookup: CDR1 MDHEN, CDR2 SYDVKM. The CDR3 consists of 16 residues.

The chain couples TRBV7-8 to TRBJ2-7; 8 nucleotides align to TRBD2. Looked up from germline, CDR1 is SGHVS and CDR2 is FQNEAQ. After removal of 2 bases from V and 2 bases from J, the junction contained 5 bases not matched to a gene. This CDR3 region has 15 residues. Here the CDR3 reads CASSLTGGGAYEQYV. The CDR3 DNA reads TGTGCCAGCAGCTTAACCGGGGGGGGTGCCTACGAGCAGTACGTC.

The V gene is TRBV6-5, the J gene TRBJ1-1, with D unresolved. Trimming took 0 bases from V and 0 from J, leaving 11 bases between them. There are 16 residues in the CDR3. Per germline, CDR1 MNHEY and CDR2 SVGAGI. CDR3 in DNA: TGTGCCAGCAGTTACTCTTCCCGGCAGATGAACACTGAAGCTTTCTTT. Protein sequence: CASSYSSRQMNTEAFF.

This rearrangement joins TRBV11-3 to TRBJ2-3; maybe TRBD1 (5 bases). Looked up from germline, CDR1 is SGHNT and CDR2 is YENEEA. With 4 bases removed from V and 2 bases from J, the gap between germline ends came to 7 bases. The CDR3 is made up of 13 amino acids. CDR3 coding DNA: TGTGCCAGCAGCTCAGGGCTCACAGATACGCAGTATTTT. The encoded protein is CASSSGLTDTQYF. The full variable domain, with the rest looked up from reference TRBV11-3 and TRBJ2-3, is EAGVVQSPRYKIIEKKQPVAFWCNPISGHNTLYWYLQNLGQGPELLIRYENEEAVDDSQLPKDRFSAERLKGVDSTLKIQPAELGDSAVYLCASSSGLTDTQYFGPGTRLTVL.

The rearrangement uses TRBV14 and TRBJ2-6; no reliable D call. This CDR3 is 17 amino acids long. V lost 1 base and J lost 1, with 11 bases in between. In germline, CDR1 is SGHDN, CDR2 FVKESK. The CDR3 DNA follows: TGTGCCAGCAGCCAAGTTGTACACAGTTCTGGGGCCAACGTCCTGACTTTC. It codes for CASSQVVHSSGANVLTF.

This clone was seen a few times. The CDR3 nucleotides read TGTGCCAGCTCACCACGGGAGGGACCTAATGAAAAACTGTTTTTT. Amino acid sequence: CASSPREGPNEKLFF. The rearrangement links TRBV18 to TRBJ1-4, with D perhaps TRBD1 (5 bases). V lost 1 base to trimming and J lost 3 bases, with 9 bases between them. The germline gives CDR1 KGHSH, CDR2 LQKENI. There are 15 residues in the CDR3.